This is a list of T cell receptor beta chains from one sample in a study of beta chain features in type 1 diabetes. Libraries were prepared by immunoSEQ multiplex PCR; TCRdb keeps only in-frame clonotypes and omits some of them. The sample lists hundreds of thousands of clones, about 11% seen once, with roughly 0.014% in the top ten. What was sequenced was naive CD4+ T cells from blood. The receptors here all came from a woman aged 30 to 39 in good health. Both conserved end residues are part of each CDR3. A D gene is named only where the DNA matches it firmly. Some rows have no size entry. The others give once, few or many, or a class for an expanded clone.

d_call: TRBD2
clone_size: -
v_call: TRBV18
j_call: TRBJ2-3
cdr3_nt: TGTGCCAGCTCACCATGGACTAGCGGAATCACAGATACGCAGTATTTT
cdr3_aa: CASSPWTSGITDTQYF

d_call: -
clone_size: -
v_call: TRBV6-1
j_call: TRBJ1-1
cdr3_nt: TGTGCCAGCAGTGCCTACACCGGACATCTGAACACTGAAGCTTTCTTT
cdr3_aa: CASSAYTGHLNTEAFF

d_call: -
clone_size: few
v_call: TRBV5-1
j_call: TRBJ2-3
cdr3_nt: TGCGCCAGCAGCTACTTCTCAGGGTCAGATACGCAGTATTTT
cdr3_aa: CASSYFSGSDTQYF

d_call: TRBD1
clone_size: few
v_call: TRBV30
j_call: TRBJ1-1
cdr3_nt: TGTGCCTGGAGTGTCGCACAGGGGTACACTGAAGCTTTCTTT
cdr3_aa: CAWSVAQGYTEAFF

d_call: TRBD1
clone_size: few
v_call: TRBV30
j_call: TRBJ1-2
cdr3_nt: TGTGCCTGGAGAGGACAGGGGTGGGATGGCTACACCTTC
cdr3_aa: CAWRGQGWDGYTF

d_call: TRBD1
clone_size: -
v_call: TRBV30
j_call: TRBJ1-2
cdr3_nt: TGTGCCTGGATCGGGACAGGGGGAGGCTATGGCTACACCTTC
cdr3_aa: CAWIGTGGGYGYTF

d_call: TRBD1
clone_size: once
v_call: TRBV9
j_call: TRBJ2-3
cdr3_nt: TGTGCCAGCAGCTTTCAACAGGGGATAGGGTCCCGGGGTTCAGATACGCAGTATTTT
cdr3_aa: CASSFQQGIGSRGSDTQYF

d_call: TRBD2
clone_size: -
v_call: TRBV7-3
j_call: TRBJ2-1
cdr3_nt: TGTGCCAGCAGCTTTAGCGGGAGGGCGGTGGATGAGCAGTTCTTC
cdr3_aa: CASSFSGRAVDEQFF

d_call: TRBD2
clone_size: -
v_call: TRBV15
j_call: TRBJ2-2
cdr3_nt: TGTGCCACCAGCAGTTTCCCCGGCGGACTAGCGGCACTGGAGCTGTTTTTT
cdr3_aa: CATSSFPGGLAALELFF

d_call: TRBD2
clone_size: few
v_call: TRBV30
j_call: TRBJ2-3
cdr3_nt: TGTGCCTGGAGTGTACTCGGGGGGGAGGGAGATACGCAGTATTTT
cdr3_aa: CAWSVLGGEGDTQYF

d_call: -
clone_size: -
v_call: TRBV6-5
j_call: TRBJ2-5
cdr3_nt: TGTGCCAGCAGCCTCACAGGGTGGGAGACCCAGTACTTC
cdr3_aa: CASSLTGWETQYF

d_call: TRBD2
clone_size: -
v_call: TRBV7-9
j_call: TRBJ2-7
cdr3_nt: TGTGCCAGCAGCCTCAGCGGGAGGGCTGGCGAGCAGTACTTC
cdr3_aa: CASSLSGRAGEQYF

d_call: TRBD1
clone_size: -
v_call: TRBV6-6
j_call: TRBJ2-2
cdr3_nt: TGTGCCAGCAGGCCCAACAGACAGGGGGCCGGGGAGCTGTTTTTT
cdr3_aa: CASRPNRQGAGELFF

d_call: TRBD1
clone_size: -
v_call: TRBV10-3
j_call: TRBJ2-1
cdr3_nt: TGTGCCATCATGGGACAGGGGGTTTACAATGAGCAGTTCTTC
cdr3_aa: CAIMGQGVYNEQFF

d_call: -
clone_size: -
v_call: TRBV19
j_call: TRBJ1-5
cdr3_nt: TGTGCCAGTAGTTTCGGCGGTTCAAATCAGCCCCAGCATTTT
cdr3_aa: CASSFGGSNQPQHF

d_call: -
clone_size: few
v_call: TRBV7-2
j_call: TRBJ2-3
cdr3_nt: TGTGCCAGCAGCTTTAGTCATACGCAGTATTTT
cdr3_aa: CASSFSHTQYF